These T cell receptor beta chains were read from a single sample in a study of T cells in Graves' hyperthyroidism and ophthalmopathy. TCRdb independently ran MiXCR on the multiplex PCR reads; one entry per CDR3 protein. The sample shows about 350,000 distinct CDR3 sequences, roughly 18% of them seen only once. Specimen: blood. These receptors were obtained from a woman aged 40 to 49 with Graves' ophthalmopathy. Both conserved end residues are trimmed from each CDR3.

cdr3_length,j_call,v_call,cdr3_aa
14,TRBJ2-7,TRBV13,ASSAQGQGYPYEQY
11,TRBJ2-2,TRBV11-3,ASSSGLAGELF
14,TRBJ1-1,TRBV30,AWSVWGTSQYTEAF
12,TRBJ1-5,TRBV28,ATGDPSGNQPQH
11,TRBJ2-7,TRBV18,ASSPLGQVEQY
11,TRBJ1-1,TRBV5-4,ASSLEGRVEAF
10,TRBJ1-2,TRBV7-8,ASMGGAYGYT
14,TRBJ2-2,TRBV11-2,ASSLGSGGRTGELF
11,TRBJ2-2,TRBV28,ASSTDRSGELF
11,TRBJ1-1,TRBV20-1,SASNSMNTEAF
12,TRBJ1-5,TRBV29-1,SVSRDTSNQPQH
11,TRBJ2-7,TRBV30,AWSVYIRDEQY
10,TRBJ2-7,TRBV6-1,ASRFGTAEQY
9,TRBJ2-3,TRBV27,ASRDIDTQY
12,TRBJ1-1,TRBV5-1,ASSLSPGSEMAF
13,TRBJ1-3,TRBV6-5,ASSYGGDRWNTIY
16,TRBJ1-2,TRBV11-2,ASSLLSGPRYNPYGYT
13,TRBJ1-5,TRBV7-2,ASSFLLPPNQPQH
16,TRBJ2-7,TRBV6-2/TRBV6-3,ASSSTWDWTGVGYEQY
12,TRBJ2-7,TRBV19,ASSKLVVFYEQY
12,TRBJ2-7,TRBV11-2,ASRPEGSSYEQY
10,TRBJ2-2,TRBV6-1,ASRRGSGELF
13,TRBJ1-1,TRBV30,AWSPGLGSNTEAC
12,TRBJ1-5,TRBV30,AWSLGTANQPQH
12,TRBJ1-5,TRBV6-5,ASSIGTENQPQR
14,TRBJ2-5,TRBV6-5,ASSSGTTTYQETQY
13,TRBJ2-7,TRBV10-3,AISGRASGTYEQY
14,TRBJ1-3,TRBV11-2,ASSFSSGEAGNTIY
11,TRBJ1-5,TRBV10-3,AISEGFGQPQH
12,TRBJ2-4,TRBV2,ASSGWGAKNIQY
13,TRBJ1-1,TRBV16,ASSHRGKGRTEAF
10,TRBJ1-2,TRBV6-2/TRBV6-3,ASRTYSGGYT
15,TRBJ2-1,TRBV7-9,ASSSNIQGFSYNEQF
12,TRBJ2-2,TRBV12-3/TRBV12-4,ASLLAGSGGELF
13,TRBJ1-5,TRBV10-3,AISEKGQAVQPQH
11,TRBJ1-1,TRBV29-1,SVPGPRNTEAF
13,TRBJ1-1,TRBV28,ASSLVGGVATEAF
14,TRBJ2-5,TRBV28,ASGGWTGGVGETQY
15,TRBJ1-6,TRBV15,ATSRKLASSYNSPLH
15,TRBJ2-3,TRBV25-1,ASSEYFPGPSTDTQY
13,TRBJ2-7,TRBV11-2,ASRRLGGRDYEQY
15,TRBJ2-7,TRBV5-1,ASSLRGLAQGSYEQY
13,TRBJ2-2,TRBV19,ASSIRLINPGELF
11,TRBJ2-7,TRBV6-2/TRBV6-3,ASSRTNSYEQY
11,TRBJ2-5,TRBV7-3,ASSLDYSETQY
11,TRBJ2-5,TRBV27,ASSPPGGETQY
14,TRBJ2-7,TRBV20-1,SARERLAGTSYEQY
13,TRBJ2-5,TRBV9,ASSVTSQAAETQY
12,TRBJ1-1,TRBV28,ASSSPTGNTEAF
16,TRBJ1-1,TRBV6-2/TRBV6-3,ASSYRRGPMGVNTEAF
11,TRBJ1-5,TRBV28,ASLLGVNQPQH
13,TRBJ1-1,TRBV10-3,AISLEPQDSTEAF
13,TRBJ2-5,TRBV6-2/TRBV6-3,ASRSDPGGRETQY
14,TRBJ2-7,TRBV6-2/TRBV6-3,ASSYKAGVASYEQY
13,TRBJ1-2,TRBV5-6,ASSLGATGPYGYT
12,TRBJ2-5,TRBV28,ASSNPGMGETQY
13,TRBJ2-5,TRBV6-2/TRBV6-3,ASATKREGSETQY
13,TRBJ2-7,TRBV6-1,ASSENSGSVYEQY
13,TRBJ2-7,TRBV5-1,ASSLGAQSSYEQY